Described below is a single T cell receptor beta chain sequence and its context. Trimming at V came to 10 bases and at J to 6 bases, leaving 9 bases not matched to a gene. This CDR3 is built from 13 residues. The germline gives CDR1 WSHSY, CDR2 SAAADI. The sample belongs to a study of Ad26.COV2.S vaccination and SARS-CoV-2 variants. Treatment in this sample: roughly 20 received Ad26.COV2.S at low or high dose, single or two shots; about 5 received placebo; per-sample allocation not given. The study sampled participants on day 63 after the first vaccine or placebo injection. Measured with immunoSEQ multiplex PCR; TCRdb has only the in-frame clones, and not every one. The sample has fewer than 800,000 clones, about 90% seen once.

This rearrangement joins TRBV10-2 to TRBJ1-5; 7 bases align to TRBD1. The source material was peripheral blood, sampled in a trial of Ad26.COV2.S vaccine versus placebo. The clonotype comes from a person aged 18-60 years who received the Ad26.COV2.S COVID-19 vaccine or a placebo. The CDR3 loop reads CATSTGMFQPQHF. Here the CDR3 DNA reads TGCGCCACCTCGACAGGGATGTTTCAGCCCCAGCATTTT.